The sequence of this T cell receptor beta chain was determined in a study of vaccination effects on CD4 cells after COVID-19. Study overall: Following the second dose by a median of 72 days, the post-vaccine samples were obtained.

The ends lost 1 base at V and 0 bases at J; junction bases unmatched: 15. The length of the CDR3 is 20 residues. CDR1 is LGHDT and CDR2 is YNNKEL in the germline V gene (reference sequence). Culture lasted about ten days before CD4+ T cell isolation. Two-dose vaccination with either BNT162b2 or mRNA-1273 was given to the participants. The repertoire was sequenced with immunoSEQ multiplex PCR; TCRdb's copy has only in-frame clones and lacks some. The repertoire includes about 57,000 clones, 78% of them detected once, and 4.3% sits in the top ten. Notes on this clone: What it binds is not known.

The sample in question was CD4+ T cells from PBMCs cultured without peptide, obtained after COVID-19 vaccination. The source is a human donor who received a COVID-19 vaccine. The chain uses TRBV3-1 (or the pseudogene TRBV3-2) and TRBJ1-5; TRBD1 matches at 7 bases. CDR3 sequence: CASSQVFPDRRTDSNQPQHF. CDR3 nucleotides: TGTGCCAGCAGCCAAGTATTCCCGGACAGGCGTACCGATAGCAATCAGCCCCAGCATTTT.